Listed below are T cell receptor beta chains from one sample, sequenced in a study of blood T cells in healthy people across ages. TCRdb ran MiXCR on the 5' RACE reads and lists one entry per CDR3 protein. Seen here are more than 900,000 distinct CDR3 sequences, under 30% observed once, and the top ten hold about 0.69%. These data also featured in a second study, about T cells of mothers and their children.

The sequenced sample consisted of blood. These receptors were taken from a girl under 10 years old in good health. Each CDR3 is given with its conserved first and last residue. Fields, in order: J gene, V gene, D gene, CDR3 protein. D genes are given only for firm matches.

J: TRBJ2-3
V: TRBV7-6
D: TRBD1
CDR3: CASSPGQNTQYF

J: TRBJ1-1
V: TRBV29-1
D: NA
CDR3: CSVESAMNTEAFF

J: TRBJ2-5
V: TRBV7-9
D: TRBD2
CDR3: CASSPAGGQTQYF

J: NA
V: TRBV7-9
D: NA
CDR3: CATFRSSGEQFF

J: TRBJ2-2
V: TRBV7-2
D: NA
CDR3: CASSSRVSTTGELFF

J: TRBJ2-5
V: TRBV12-3/TRBV12-4
D: NA
CDR3: CASSFKGGETQYF

J: TRBJ1-4
V: TRBV29-1
D: NA
CDR3: CSVEDLVETNEKLFF

J: TRBJ2-1
V: TRBV3-1
D: TRBD2
CDR3: CASSQERAGGDNEQFF

J: TRBJ1-1
V: TRBV6-1
D: NA
CDR3: CASNQDGQANTEAFF

J: TRBJ1-2
V: TRBV5-6
D: TRBD1
CDR3: CASSLYDRGNLRANYGYTF